The table lists the clone carrying this TCR beta chain with a count of one. What it binds is not known. Assay used: immunoSEQ multiplex PCR; TCRdb lists only in-frame clones, some missing. The table records around 300,000 clones, around 86% of them present only once. The data stem from a study of shared clonotypes between healthy human individuals. Looking at the study overall: The study drew on two women and three men aged 18 to 49 as donors. The study, taken as a whole, reports: Non-shared clonotypes showed lower generation probabilities than clonotypes common to all four donors. In general, naive subsets displayed greater estimated richness than memory subsets did.

CDR3 length: 14 residues. Germline loops: CDR1 MNHEY, CDR2 SVGAGI. Between the trimmed V and J ends, which lost 4 bases and 8 bases, there was a span of 15 bases. The clonotype was recovered from a man in his late teens or twenties in good health. Sequencing was performed on memory CD8+ T cells sorted from blood. This sample's subset: CD45RO+ cells pooled with CCR7-negative TemRA cells. The V and J genes are TRBV6-5 and TRBJ1-3; D uncertain. For the CDR3, the DNA is TGTGCCAGCAGTTCTACCGGGAGGGTGGACACCATATATTTT. This sequence encodes CASSSTGRVDTIYF.